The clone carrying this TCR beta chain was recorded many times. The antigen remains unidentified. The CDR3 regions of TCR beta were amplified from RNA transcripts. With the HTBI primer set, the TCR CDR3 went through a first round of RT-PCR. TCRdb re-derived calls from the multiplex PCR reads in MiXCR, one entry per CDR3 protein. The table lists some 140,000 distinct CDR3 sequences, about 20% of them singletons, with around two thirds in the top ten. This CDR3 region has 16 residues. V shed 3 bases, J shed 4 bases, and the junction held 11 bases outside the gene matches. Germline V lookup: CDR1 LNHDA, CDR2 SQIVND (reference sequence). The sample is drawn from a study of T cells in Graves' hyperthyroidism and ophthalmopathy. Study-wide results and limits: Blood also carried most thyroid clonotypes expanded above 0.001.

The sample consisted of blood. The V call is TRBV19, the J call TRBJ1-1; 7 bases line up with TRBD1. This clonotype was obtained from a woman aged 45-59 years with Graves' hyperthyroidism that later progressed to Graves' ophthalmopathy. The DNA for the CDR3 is TGTGCCAGTAGTATTCATAGGAGTGCAGGGGGCACTGAAGCTTTCTTT. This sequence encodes CASSIHRSAGGTEAFF.